Listed here are 8 T cell receptor beta chains from one sample, sequenced in a study of blood T cell repertoires in COVID-19. Sequenced by immunoSEQ multiplex PCR; TCRdb stores in-frame clones only, minus some. The repertoire holds fewer than 500,000 clones, with 80% to 90% as singletons. Sequenced: PBMCs or T cells enriched from blood (not recorded which). These receptors all stem from a man aged 25 to 45 who had recovered from COVID-19.

The chain combines TRBV7-9 with TRBJ2-5; D gene unclear. CDR3 size: 13 residues. Germline CDR1 reads SEHNR; CDR2 reads FQNEAQ (reference sequence). Trimming removed 2 bases from V and 9 bases from J, with 13 bases in between. The CDR3 reads CASSLHSGWPQYF. The CDR3 nucleotides are TGTGCCAGCAGCTTACACTCCGGGTGGCCCCAGTACTTC.

The rearrangement joins TRBV4-1 to TRBJ2-1; TRBD2 matches at 11 bases. CDR3 length: 17 residues. CDR1 is MGHRA and CDR2 is YSYEKL in the germline V gene. Trimming took 1 base from V and 5 from J; bases not matched to a gene: 7. The CDR3 DNA sequence: TGCGCCAGCAGCCAAGGGGCTAGCGGGGGGCGAGACAATGAGCAGTTCTTC. It translates to CASSQGASGGRDNEQFF.

The rearrangement uses TRBV7-2 and TRBJ1-2; 7 bases align to TRBD1. Germline V lookup: CDR1 SGHTA, CDR2 FQGNSA. The CDR3 has 15 residues. The V and J ends lost 4 bases and 6 bases, in that order; junction bases with no gene match: 11. This chain's CDR3 is CASSSRGGGANGYTF. The CDR3 DNA follows: TGTGCCAGCAGCTCTCGAGGAGGGGGCGCGAATGGCTACACCTTC.

The rearrangement links TRBV3-1 (or the pseudogene TRBV3-2) to TRBJ1-6; unclear D gene. Germline V lookup: CDR1 LGHDT, CDR2 YNNKEL (reference sequence). The CDR3 extends over 14 amino acids. V lost 0 bases and J lost 6, with 6 bases in between. The CDR3: CASSQERSNSPLHF. The CDR3 coding sequence is TGTGCCAGCAGCCAAGAGAGGAGTAATTCACCCCTCCACTTT.

This chain connects TRBV19 to TRBJ1-2; a possible D gene is TRBD1 (6 bases). The CDR3 covers 15 residues. The germline CDR1 and CDR2 sequences are LNHDA and SQIVND (reference sequence). The V and J ends lost 9 bases and 2 bases respectively, with 19 bases between them. CDR3 nucleotides: TGTGCCAGCCAGGGGAGGGGTGTACCAAACTATGGCTACACCTTC. This translates into CASQGRGVPNYGYTF. The entire variable domain, with the rest obtained from reference TRBV19 and TRBJ1-2, is as follows: DGGITQSPKYLFRKEGQNVTLSCEQNLNHDAMYWYRQDPGQGLRLIYYSQIVNDFQKGDIAEGYSVSREKKESFPLTVTSAQKNPTAFYLCASQGRGVPNYGYTFGSGTRLTVV.

The chain joins TRBV10-2 to TRBJ2-7; 10 bases match TRBD2. In germline, CDR1 is WSHSY, CDR2 SAAADI. V lost 2 bases and J lost 2; bases outside the gene matches: 6. There are 16 residues in the CDR3. The CDR3, as DNA: TGCGCCAGCAGTGAGGATAGCGGGGGGTCTACCTACGAGCAGTACTTC. Translating it yields CASSEDSGGSTYEQYF.

J is TRBJ2-1 and V is TRBV4-2, with a weak D call TRBD1 (6 bases). The germline gives CDR1 LGHNA, CDR2 YNFKEQ. CDR3 size: 17 residues. V lost 0 bases to trimming and J lost 6 bases, with 18 bases between them. The CDR3 sequence: CASSQDPQQTGFNEQFF. CDR3 sequence (DNA): TGTGCCAGCAGCCAAGATCCCCAACAGACAGGATTCAATGAGCAGTTCTTC.

The rearrangement uses TRBV10-3 and TRBJ2-7; 7 nucleotides match TRBD2. This CDR3 region has 14 residues. V lost 3 bases to trimming and J lost 7 bases; unmatched junction nucleotides: 9. Germline-derived CDR1 and CDR2 are ENHRY and SYGVKD. DNA of the CDR3: TGTGCCATCAGTGACAAGGGGAGGGCGCGGGAGCAGTACTTC. It is translated as CAISDKGRAREQYF.